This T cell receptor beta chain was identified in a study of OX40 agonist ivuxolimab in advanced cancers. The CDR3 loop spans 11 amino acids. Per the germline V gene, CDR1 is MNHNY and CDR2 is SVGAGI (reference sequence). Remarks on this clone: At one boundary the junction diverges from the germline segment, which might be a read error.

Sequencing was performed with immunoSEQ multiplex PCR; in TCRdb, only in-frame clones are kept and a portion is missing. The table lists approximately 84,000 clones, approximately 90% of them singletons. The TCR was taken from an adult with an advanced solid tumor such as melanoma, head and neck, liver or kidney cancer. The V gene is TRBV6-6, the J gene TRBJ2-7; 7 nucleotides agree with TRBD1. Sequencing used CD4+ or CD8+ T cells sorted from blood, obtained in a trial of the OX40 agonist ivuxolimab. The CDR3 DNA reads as TGTGCCAGCAGTTACTCCGGGACAGAAAACTTC. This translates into CASSYSGTENF.